Listed here are 25 T cell receptor beta chains from one sample, sequenced in a study of shared clonotypes between healthy human individuals. Positive CCR7 selection of CD45RO-negative cells yielded the naive CD8 cells, and terminally differentiated effector memory CD45RA+ cells were excluded. Clones were sequenced by immunoSEQ multiplex PCR, and TCRdb holds only the in-frame ones, with some missing. The sample includes roughly 2 million clones, 85% to 95% of them seen just once. The sample comprised naive CD8+ T cells sorted from blood. These TCRs come from a man between 18 and 35 years old in good health.

This clone was observed once. The chain is built from TRBV27 and TRBJ2-7; 10 bases align to TRBD2. This CDR3 comprises 16 residues. Germline values: CDR1 MNHEY, CDR2 SMNVEV (reference sequence). V was clipped by 3 bases and J by 4 bases; unmatched bases: 9. CDR3 region: CASSFSGGDETYEQYF. The CDR3 DNA reads TGTGCCAGCAGTTTCAGCGGGGGGGACGAGACGTACGAGCAGTACTTC.

The V gene is TRBV4-1, the J gene TRBJ1-3; D might be TRBD1 (5 bases). Germline V gene data show CDR1 as MGHRA and CDR2 as YSYEKL. V gave up 0 bases and J gave up 6 bases, with 15 bases separating them. CDR3 length equals 16 residues. The CDR3: CASSQDVGEGINTIYF. CDR3 bases: TGCGCCAGCAGCCAAGACGTAGGGGAGGGAATAAACACCATATATTTT.

The V and J genes are TRBV13 and TRBJ2-3; 11 positions match TRBD2. In germline, CDR1 is PRHDT, CDR2 FYEKMQ (reference sequence). This CDR3 contains 18 residues. The junction had 9 bases not matched to a gene; V was cut back by 0 bases and J by 4 bases. CDR3 DNA sequence: TGTGCCAGCAGCTTAGGCCTCCGTAGCGGGGGGGAATCAGATACGCAGTATTTT. Its translation is CASSLGLRSGGESDTQYF.

The V gene is TRBV11-2, the J gene TRBJ2-5; D possibly matches TRBD1 or TRBD2 (6 bases each). The V and J ends lost 0 bases and 5 bases respectively, with 13 bases between them. Germline CDR1 is SGHAT and CDR2 is FQNNGV. The CDR3 runs to 15 residues. This CDR3 reads CASSLDLGGLETQYF. In nucleotides, the CDR3 is TGTGCCAGCAGCTTAGATCTAGGGGGGCTTGAGACCCAGTACTTC. The full variable domain, completed using reference TRBV11-2 and TRBJ2-5, is EAGVAQSPRYKIIEKRQSVAFWCNPISGHATLYWYQQILGQGPKLLIQFQNNGVVDDSQLPKDRFSAERLKGVDSTLKIQPAKLEDSAVYLCASSLDLGGLETQYFGPGTRLLVL.

The chain is built from TRBV6-1 and TRBJ2-7, with 8 nucleotides matching TRBD1. J lost 3 bases, V lost 6 bases, and 7 bases had no gene match. Germline values: CDR1 MNHNS, CDR2 SASEGT. The CDR3 covers 14 residues. CDR3 protein: CASRGQGTNYEQYF. The CDR3 DNA follows: TGTGCCAGCAGAGGACAGGGAACTAACTACGAGCAGTACTTC.

The chain combines TRBV7-9 with TRBJ2-7; 8 bases line up with TRBD2. J lost 2 bases, V lost 5 bases, and 11 bases had no gene match. The CDR3 totals 16 residues. CDR1 and CDR2 (germline): SEHNR, FQNEAQ (reference sequence). CDR3 coding DNA: TGTGCCAGCAGCGACCCTCAAAGCGGGAGAGCCTACGAGCAGTACTTC. Translated: CASSDPQSGRAYEQYF.

This clone appeared once. J is TRBJ2-7 and V is TRBV5-4, with 9 bases that match TRBD2. The CDR3 is 14 amino acids. V lost 4 bases to trimming and J lost 7 bases; unmatched junction nucleotides: 9. The V gene's germline CDR1 is SGHNT and CDR2 YYREEE (reference sequence). CDR3 DNA: TGTGCCAGCAGCCCCGGAGCGGGGGGTTTTGAGCAGTACTTC. Its protein is CASSPGAGGFEQYF.

The genes are TRBV4-1 and TRBJ2-1; TRBD1 matches at 7 bases. The CDR3 consists of 15 residues. Germline trimming cut 4 bases from V and 5 bases from J; bases unmatched to any gene: 8. Per the germline V gene, CDR1 is MGHRA and CDR2 is YSYEKL. The CDR3 DNA reads as TGCGCCAGCAGCCGAACCGGGACAGATAACAATGAGCAGTTCTTC. Protein: CASSRTGTDNNEQFF.

The chain joins TRBV7-2 to TRBJ2-2, with D possibly being TRBD2 (6 bases). CDR1 is SGHTA, CDR2 FQGNSA, per germline. The CDR3 spans 18 residues. V was shortened by 4 bases and J by 0 bases, with 18 bases between the two germline ends. CDR3 residues: CASSYHWGGDANTGELFF. DNA for the CDR3: TGTGCCAGCAGCTACCACTGGGGCGGGGACGCGAACACCGGGGAGCTGTTTTTT.

This clone was detected only once. This sequence joins TRBV2 and TRBJ2-7; tentatively, D is TRBD2 (6 bases). Trimming removed 8 bases at V and 2 bases at J, with 10 bases between. This CDR3 has 12 residues. The germline V gene encodes CDR1 SNHLY and CDR2 FYNNEI. As DNA, the CDR3 is TGTGCCAGCCTGCGGGGAACCTACGAGCAGTACTTC. This gives the protein CASLRGTYEQYF.

V and J are TRBV21-1 and TRBJ2-2; TRBD1, the D gene given by the table, was not confirmed from the DNA. TRBV21-1 is marked as a pseudogene. The CDR3 sequence is 17 residues long. CDR3 amino acids: CASSILTGGEWSGELFF. CDR3 in DNA: TGTGCCAGCAGCATTCTAACAGGGGGAGAATGGTCCGGGGAGCTGTTTTTT.

V and J are TRBV7-9 and TRBJ2-7; D not resolved. V was trimmed by 4 bases and J by 5 bases, leaving 12 bases between them. This CDR3 is built from 13 residues. The germline CDR1 and CDR2 sequences are SEHNR and FQNEAQ (reference sequence). DNA of the CDR3: TGTGCCAGCAGCTCACCCGATGGGGACGAGCAGTACTTC. This codes for CASSSPDGDEQYF.

The V gene is TRBV19, the J gene TRBJ2-2, with D perhaps TRBD2 (5 bases). Germline CDR1 reads LNHDA; CDR2 reads SQIVND (reference sequence). V lost 6 bases and J 3 bases, leaving 11 bases between the germline ends. The CDR3 is 14 amino acids. The CDR3 DNA follows: TGTGCCAGTAGCTTCGGGATTTACACCGGGGAGCTGTTTTTT. Translated, it gives CASSFGIYTGELFF.

With regard to this clone: Other DNA sequences in the sample encode the same CDR3. The CDR3 region has the DNA TGTGCCAGCAGTTTTACAGCAACCTACGAGCAGTACTTC. The encoded protein is CASSFTATYEQYF. The V call is TRBV27, the J call TRBJ2-7; D unresolved. The CDR3 consists of 13 residues. Germline V gives CDR1 MNHEY, CDR2 SMNVEV (reference sequence). V was trimmed by 3 bases and J by 2 bases, leaving 8 bases between them.

The V and J genes are TRBV7-9 and TRBJ1-2; TRBD1 is a possible D gene (5 bases). Germline V gene data show CDR1 as SEHNR and CDR2 as FQNEAQ (reference sequence). Trimming stripped 3 bases from V and 5 bases from J, with 10 bases between. The CDR3 totals 13 residues. The CDR3 is CASSLEGLYGYTF. CDR3 DNA: TGTGCCAGCAGCTTGGAGGGACTGTATGGCTACACCTTC.

Remarks on this clone: Additional DNA sequences in this sample encode the identical CDR3. This chain links TRBV7-9 with TRBJ2-7; TRBD2 is a possible D gene (5 bases). The CDR3 is 12 amino acids. V was trimmed by 5 bases and J by 4 bases, leaving 9 bases between them. Germline V CDR1 and CDR2: SEHNR, FQNEAQ (reference sequence). CDR3 residues: CASSPTGYEQYF. The CDR3, as DNA: TGTGCCAGCAGCCCGACGGGGTACGAGCAGTACTTC.

The chain links TRBV2 to TRBJ2-7, with D possibly TRBD2 on 6 matching bases. This CDR3 contains 16 residues. Germline CDR1 and CDR2: SNHLY and FYNNEI. Trimming took 6 bases from V and 3 from J, leaving 21 bases between them. The CDR3 DNA sequence: TGTGCCAGCAGCGGGACTGACCCGATGGAACACTACGAGCAGTACTTC. Its translation: CASSGTDPMEHYEQYF. Drawing the rest from reference TRBV2 and TRBJ2-7, the complete variable domain is EPEVTQTPSHQVTQMGQEVILRCVPISNHLYFYWYRQILGQKVEFLVSFYNNEISEKSEIFDDQFSVERPDGSNFTLKIRSTKLEDSAMYFCASSGTDPMEHYEQYFGPGTRLTVT.

CDR3 DNA: TGTGCCAGCAGTTACCCCCCCGTTTTCGAGCAGTACTTC. It is translated as CASSYPPVFEQYF. The gene calls are TRBV6-5 and TRBJ2-7; D gene uncertain. V was cut by 2 bases and J by 6 bases, with 11 bases left in between. The germline CDR1 and CDR2 sequences are MNHEY and SVGAGI. This CDR3 has 13 amino acids.

The V gene is TRBV4-1, the J gene TRBJ1-2, with a possible D match to TRBD1 (5 bases). Germline V gene sequence: CDR1 MGHRA, CDR2 YSYEKL. The CDR3 runs 16 residues. V lost 2 bases, J lost 0 bases, and 13 bases lay in between. The CDR3 here is CASSQSPTAPNYGYTF. DNA of the CDR3: TGCGCCAGCAGCCAATCGCCGACAGCCCCTAACTATGGCTACACCTTC.

This clone turned up a few times. The chain recombines TRBV19 with TRBJ1-5, with a tentative D call TRBD1 (5 bases). Trimming shortened V by 3 bases and J by 5 bases, and 11 bases separated the two germline ends. The CDR3 sequence is 14 residues long. Germline loops: CDR1 LNHDA, CDR2 SQIVND (reference sequence). CDR3 bases: TGTGCCAGTAGTATCTGGGGGATTTATCAGCCCCAGCATTTT. Its protein product is CASSIWGIYQPQHF.

Regarding this clone: Other DNA sequences in the sample encode the same CDR3. The chain links TRBV27 to TRBJ1-5; D is possibly TRBD1 (5 bases). This CDR3 comprises 14 residues. V was shortened by 2 bases and J by 2 bases, with 7 bases between the two germline ends. CDR1 and CDR2 (germline): MNHEY, SMNVEV (reference sequence). CDR3 in amino acids: CASSLGGGNQPQHF. CDR3 nucleotides: TGTGCCAGCAGTTTAGGGGGAGGCAATCAGCCCCAGCATTTT.

The genes are TRBV4-2 and TRBJ1-6; 7 bases are shared with TRBD1. Per the germline V gene, CDR1 is LGHNA and CDR2 is YNFKEQ. The CDR3 extends over 18 amino acids. The J segment lost 0 bases and the V segment lost 3 bases, leaving 8 bases of the junction unmatched. The CDR3 spells CASSQAGGSSSYNSPLHF. The DNA of the CDR3 is TGTGCCAGCAGCCAGGCAGGGGGTAGTAGCTCCTATAATTCACCCCTCCACTTT.

This clone appeared a single time. This rearrangement joins TRBV9 to TRBJ1-1; no clear D gene. Between the trimmed V and J ends, which lost 3 bases and 5 bases, there was a span of 14 bases. From germline, CDR1 is SGDLS and CDR2 YYNGEE. There are 14 residues in the CDR3. CDR3 sequence: CASSETSPGTEAFF. The CDR3 bases are TGTGCCAGCAGCGAAACAAGCCCGGGGACTGAAGCTTTCTTT.

CDR3 coding DNA: TGCGCCAGCAGCCAAGGTTGGGGGGAAATCACCATATATTTT. Protein: CASSQGWGEITIYF. The V gene is TRBV4-1, the J gene TRBJ1-3, with D possibly matching TRBD1 (5 bases). Germline V lookup: CDR1 MGHRA, CDR2 YSYEKL. The CDR3 contains 14 residues. The germline V and J ends were trimmed by 1 base and 9 bases, with 13 bases remaining between them.

J is TRBJ2-7 and V is TRBV10-3; a possible D gene is TRBD1 (6 bases). This CDR3 has 15 amino acids. Germline V gene data show CDR1 as ENHRY and CDR2 as SYGVKD. V was pared by 3 bases and J by 0 bases, with 12 bases between. The DNA for the CDR3 is TGTGCCATCAGTGAAATACAGGGACCCTCCTACGAGCAGTACTTC. Translated, it gives CAISEIQGPSYEQYF.